The rows below give T cell receptor beta chains drawn from one sample of a study of blood T cells in healthy people across ages. TCRdb analysed the 5' RACE reads with MiXCR anew, one entry per CDR3 protein. The sample lists some 1.7 million distinct CDR3 sequences, roughly 30% seen once, with 7.7% in the top ten. The sequenced sample was blood. The source is a woman aged 25 to 39 in good health. CDR3s include the opening cysteine and the closing phenylalanine or tryptophan. Each record gives: V gene, clone size, D gene, J gene, CDR3 protein, CDR3 DNA. A D gene is named only where the DNA matches it firmly. The listing skips clone size in some rows; elsewhere it reads once, few, many or a size class.

v_gene: TRBV9
abundance: -
d_gene: -
j_gene: TRBJ2-5
CDR3aa: CASSVAGQQQETQYF
CDR3nt: TGTGCCAGCAGCGTCGCTGGACAGCAGCAAGAGACCCAGTACTTC

v_gene: TRBV7-8
abundance: few
d_gene: TRBD1
j_gene: TRBJ1-1
CDR3aa: CASSPGTAVRPGSEAFF
CDR3nt: TGTGCCAGCAGCCCGGGGACAGCTGTTAGGCCGGGGTCTGAAGCTTTCTTT

v_gene: TRBV10-3
abundance: many
d_gene: TRBD2
j_gene: TRBJ2-1
CDR3aa: CATKFTSGGNEQFF
CDR3nt: TGTGCCACCAAATTTACTAGCGGGGGGAATGAGCAGTTCTTC

v_gene: TRBV15
abundance: -
d_gene: -
j_gene: TRBJ1-2
CDR3aa: CAASRDVRGSTQGKGYTF
CDR3nt: TGTGCCGCCAGCAGAGATGTTAGGGGGAGCACGCAGGGAAAAGGCTACACCTTC

v_gene: TRBV6-2/TRBV6-3
abundance: -
d_gene: TRBD1
j_gene: TRBJ2-7
CDR3aa: CATRKTTQGASSYEQYF
CDR3nt: TGTGCCACCAGGAAGACCACCCAGGGGGCCAGCTCCTACGAGCAGTACTTC

v_gene: TRBV6-2/TRBV6-3
abundance: -
d_gene: -
j_gene: TRBJ2-1
CDR3aa: CASSYLRGEQFF
CDR3nt: TGTGCCAGCAGTTACCTCAGGGGTGAGCAGTTCTTC

v_gene: TRBV20-1
abundance: few
d_gene: -
j_gene: TRBJ2-5
CDR3aa: CSARKGETQYF
CDR3nt: TGCAGTGCTAGGAAGGGGGAGACCCAGTACTTC

v_gene: TRBV6-5
abundance: -
d_gene: -
j_gene: TRBJ1-2
CDR3aa: CASSSQPGRLNYGYTF
CDR3nt: TGTGCCAGCAGTTCTCAACCGGGACGCCTTAACTATGGCTACACCTTC

v_gene: TRBV2
abundance: few
d_gene: -
j_gene: TRBJ1-1
CDR3aa: CASSESGPENTEAFF
CDR3nt: TGTGCCAGCAGTGAATCAGGGCCAGAGAACACTGAAGCTTTCTTT

v_gene: TRBV6-6
abundance: -
d_gene: -
j_gene: TRBJ1-6
CDR3aa: CASEPGTYNSPLHF
CDR3nt: TGTGCCAGCGAACCGGGGACCTATAATTCACCCCTCCACTTT

v_gene: TRBV27
abundance: -
d_gene: TRBD2
j_gene: TRBJ2-6
CDR3aa: CATATSGEHTDISNLNSALIPLSF
CDR3nt: TGTGCCACCGCGACTAGCGGGGAGCACACAGATATAAGTAATCTAAACTCTGCGTTGATACCACTGAGTTTC

v_gene: TRBV28
abundance: few
d_gene: TRBD2
j_gene: TRBJ2-3
CDR3aa: CASSLYSGGQHSTDTQYF
CDR3nt: TGTGCCAGCAGTTTATATAGCGGGGGCCAGCACAGCACAGATACGCAGTATTTT

v_gene: TRBV5-1
abundance: -
d_gene: -
j_gene: TRBJ2-1
CDR3aa: CASRVGTGSNEQFF
CDR3nt: TGCGCCAGCAGGGTAGGGACGGGGTCCAATGAGCAGTTCTTC

v_gene: TRBV4-3
abundance: few
d_gene: TRBD2
j_gene: TRBJ2-3
CDR3aa: CASSQFPSGTTSTDTQYF
CDR3nt: TGCGCCAGCAGCCAATTTCCTAGCGGAACGACTAGCACAGATACGCAGTATTTT

v_gene: TRBV28
abundance: few
d_gene: TRBD1
j_gene: TRBJ2-6
CDR3aa: CASSLWTGTGANVLTF
CDR3nt: TGTGCCAGCAGTTTATGGACAGGGACTGGGGCCAACGTCCTGACTTTC

v_gene: TRBV20-1
abundance: -
d_gene: -
j_gene: TRBJ2-1
CDR3aa: CSARAANEQFF
CDR3nt: TGCAGTGCTAGAGCCGCCAATGAGCAGTTCTTC

v_gene: TRBV6-5
abundance: few
d_gene: -
j_gene: TRBJ1-6
CDR3aa: CASSPYRAPAPLHF
CDR3nt: TGTGCCAGCAGCCCATACAGAGCCCCCGCACCCCTCCACTTT

v_gene: TRBV6-5
abundance: -
d_gene: TRBD2
j_gene: TRBJ2-5
CDR3aa: CASSYSELAGAPGRETQYF
CDR3nt: TGTGCCAGCAGTTACTCGGAACTAGCGGGGGCACCGGGGCGGGAGACCCAGTACTTC

v_gene: TRBV4-1
abundance: -
d_gene: -
j_gene: TRBJ1-2
CDR3aa: CASRDDQNYGYTF
CDR3nt: TGCGCCAGCAGAGACGACCAAAACTATGGCTACACCTTC

v_gene: TRBV9
abundance: -
d_gene: -
j_gene: TRBJ2-5
CDR3aa: CASSFYPGGPETQYF
CDR3nt: TGTGCCAGCAGCTTCTACCCCGGGGGGCCCGAGACCCAGTACTTC

v_gene: TRBV4-1
abundance: few
d_gene: -
j_gene: TRBJ2-2
CDR3aa: CASSQDRGELFF
CDR3nt: TGCGCCAGCAGCCAAGACCGCGGGGAGCTGTTTTTT

v_gene: TRBV3-1
abundance: few
d_gene: -
j_gene: TRBJ1-1
CDR3aa: CASSQGAAGGTEAFF
CDR3nt: TGTGCCAGCAGCCAAGGGGCTGCGGGGGGCACTGAAGCTTTCTTT

v_gene: TRBV7-4
abundance: many
d_gene: -
j_gene: TRBJ2-7
CDR3aa: CASSVGAQKPRRSYEQYF
CDR3nt: TGTGCCAGCAGCGTAGGAGCACAGAAACCTCGGAGGAGCTACGAGCAGTACTTC

v_gene: TRBV12-5
abundance: few
d_gene: TRBD2
j_gene: TRBJ2-1
CDR3aa: CASGSSSGRVYNEQFF
CDR3nt: TGTGCTAGTGGTTCCAGTAGCGGGAGAGTCTACAATGAGCAGTTCTTC

v_gene: TRBV7-9
abundance: -
d_gene: -
j_gene: TRBJ1-6
CDR3aa: CASSSNRALDSPLHF
CDR3nt: TGTGCCAGCAGCTCCAACAGGGCTTTGGATTCACCCCTCCACTTT

v_gene: TRBV7-7
abundance: many
d_gene: -
j_gene: TRBJ2-5
CDR3aa: CASSLSQDMTWISETQYF
CDR3nt: TGTGCCAGCAGCTTAAGTCAGGACATGACTTGGATCAGCGAGACCCAGTACTTC

v_gene: TRBV5-1
abundance: -
d_gene: -
j_gene: TRBJ2-7
CDR3aa: CASSLGQAPIVAYF
CDR3nt: TGCGCCAGCAGCTTGGGACAGGCCCCCATAGTGGCGTACTTC

v_gene: TRBV5-1
abundance: few
d_gene: TRBD1
j_gene: TRBJ1-1
CDR3aa: CASSLGGQENTEAFF
CDR3nt: TGCGCCAGCAGCTTGGGAGGACAGGAGAACACTGAAGCTTTCTTT

v_gene: TRBV12-3/TRBV12-4
abundance: few
d_gene: TRBD1
j_gene: TRBJ1-1
CDR3aa: CASRTWTGAEAFF
CDR3nt: TGTGCCAGCAGGACCTGGACAGGCGCCGAAGCTTTCTTT

v_gene: TRBV18
abundance: many
d_gene: -
j_gene: TRBJ1-2
CDR3aa: CASSVVEGQGNGYTF
CDR3nt: TGTGCCAGCTCAGTCGTAGAGGGCCAGGGGAACGGCTACACCTTC

v_gene: TRBV12-3/TRBV12-4
abundance: many
d_gene: -
j_gene: TRBJ2-4
CDR3aa: CASSFGKNIQYF
CDR3nt: TGTGCCAGCAGTTTCGGCAAAAACATTCAGTACTTC

v_gene: TRBV10-3
abundance: -
d_gene: -
j_gene: TRBJ2-3
CDR3aa: CAISESSSETDTQYF
CDR3nt: TGTGCCATCAGTGAGTCTAGTTCCGAAACAGATACGCAGTATTTT

v_gene: TRBV10-3
abundance: many
d_gene: -
j_gene: TRBJ2-1
CDR3aa: CAISETINEQFF
CDR3nt: TGTGCCATCAGTGAGACAATAAATGAGCAGTTCTTC

v_gene: TRBV29-1
abundance: few
d_gene: TRBD2
j_gene: TRBJ2-2
CDR3aa: CSVPVAGVWDTGELFF
CDR3nt: TGCAGCGTTCCTGTAGCGGGAGTATGGGACACCGGGGAGCTGTTTTTT

v_gene: TRBV20-1
abundance: -
d_gene: TRBD2
j_gene: TRBJ2-1
CDR3aa: CGAWAAGGGNEQFF
CDR3nt: TGCGGTGCTTGGGCAGCGGGGGGGGGTAATGAGCAGTTCTTC

v_gene: TRBV10-2
abundance: few
d_gene: -
j_gene: TRBJ2-4
CDR3aa: CASPRDPGPQNIQYF
CDR3nt: TGCGCCAGCCCACGGGACCCGGGGCCCCAAAACATTCAGTACTTC

v_gene: TRBV7-9
abundance: -
d_gene: TRBD1
j_gene: TRBJ1-4
CDR3aa: CASRLTTGGGVNEKLFF
CDR3nt: TGTGCCAGCAGATTGACTACAGGGGGCGGCGTAAATGAAAAACTGTTTTTT

v_gene: TRBV28
abundance: many
d_gene: -
j_gene: TRBJ2-4
CDR3aa: CASSLFQGGDIQYF
CDR3nt: TGTGCCAGCAGTTTATTCCAGGGGGGGGACATTCAGTACTTC

v_gene: TRBV18
abundance: once
d_gene: TRBD1
j_gene: TRBJ2-1
CDR3aa: CASSPPGQDDEQFF
CDR3nt: TGTGCCAGCTCACCACCGGGACAGGATGATGAGCAGTTCTTC

v_gene: TRBV5-1
abundance: few
d_gene: -
j_gene: TRBJ2-1
CDR3aa: CASSPLALSYNEQFF
CDR3nt: TGCGCCAGCAGCCCCTTAGCGCTCTCCTACAATGAGCAGTTCTTC

v_gene: TRBV7-3
abundance: -
d_gene: -
j_gene: TRBJ2-5
CDR3aa: CASSPGVGVFNEQYF
CDR3nt: TGTGCCAGCAGCCCTGGGGTAGGCGTCTTCAATGAGCAGTACTTC

v_gene: TRBV29-1
abundance: -
d_gene: -
j_gene: TRBJ1-1
CDR3aa: CSVETGLNQGAFF
CDR3nt: TGCAGCGTAGAGACAGGTCTAAATCAGGGAGCTTTCTTT

v_gene: TRBV7-2
abundance: many
d_gene: TRBD2
j_gene: TRBJ2-7
CDR3aa: CASSLRGLAGPHEQYF
CDR3nt: TGTGCCAGCAGCTTAAGGGGACTAGCGGGGCCCCACGAGCAGTACTTC

v_gene: TRBV4-1
abundance: -
d_gene: TRBD2
j_gene: TRBJ2-5
CDR3aa: CASSQVLAGARKRETQYF
CDR3nt: TGCGCCAGCAGCCAAGTTTTAGCGGGGGCCCGAAAAAGGGAGACCCAGTACTTC

v_gene: TRBV11-2
abundance: -
d_gene: -
j_gene: TRBJ2-2
CDR3aa: CASSSSAAGELFF
CDR3nt: TGTGCCAGCAGCTCATCCGCGGCCGGGGAGCTGTTTTTT

v_gene: TRBV29-1
abundance: many
d_gene: TRBD2
j_gene: TRBJ2-5
CDR3aa: CSAGLVDPLETQYF
CDR3nt: TGCAGCGCGGGACTAGTGGATCCCCTCGAGACCCAGTACTTC

v_gene: TRBV28
abundance: few
d_gene: TRBD1
j_gene: TRBJ2-7
CDR3aa: CASSPGDRGYPEQYF
CDR3nt: TGTGCCAGCAGTCCTGGGGACAGGGGTTACCCCGAGCAGTACTTC

v_gene: TRBV29-1
abundance: many
d_gene: -
j_gene: TRBJ2-1
CDR3aa: CSVVVVLYEQFF
CDR3nt: TGCAGCGTTGTAGTGGTACTCTATGAGCAGTTCTTC

v_gene: TRBV5-5
abundance: many
d_gene: TRBD2
j_gene: TRBJ2-3
CDR3aa: CASSFASGDTDTQYF
CDR3nt: TGTGCCAGCAGCTTCGCTAGCGGAGACACAGATACGCAGTATTTT

v_gene: TRBV7-2
abundance: many
d_gene: TRBD2
j_gene: TRBJ2-5
CDR3aa: CASSYSGSGETQYF
CDR3nt: TGTGCCAGCAGTTATAGCGGGAGTGGGGAGACCCAGTACTTC

v_gene: TRBV13
abundance: few
d_gene: TRBD1
j_gene: TRBJ1-2
CDR3aa: CASSPPRQGVDYGYTF
CDR3nt: TGTGCCAGCAGCCCCCCGCGGCAGGGGGTGGACTATGGCTACACCTTC

v_gene: TRBV10-3
abundance: -
d_gene: -
j_gene: TRBJ1-1
CDR3aa: CAIRDNRAANTEAFF
CDR3nt: TGTGCCATCAGGGATAACAGGGCGGCGAACACTGAAGCTTTCTTT

v_gene: TRBV7-2
abundance: -
d_gene: -
j_gene: TRBJ1-4
CDR3aa: CASSLGESRTANEKLFF
CDR3nt: TGTGCCAGCAGCTTAGGGGAGTCCCGGACAGCAAATGAAAAACTGTTTTTT

v_gene: TRBV12-3/TRBV12-4
abundance: -
d_gene: TRBD1
j_gene: TRBJ1-5
CDR3aa: CASAEGQGDQPQHF
CDR3nt: TGTGCCAGCGCGGAGGGACAGGGAGATCAGCCCCAGCATTTT

v_gene: TRBV12-3/TRBV12-4
abundance: few
d_gene: TRBD2
j_gene: TRBJ2-1
CDR3aa: CASSLASGGAYNGQFF
CDR3nt: TGTGCCAGCAGTTTAGCTAGCGGGGGGGCTTACAATGGGCAGTTCTTC

v_gene: TRBV12-3/TRBV12-4
abundance: many
d_gene: -
j_gene: TRBJ2-1
CDR3aa: CASYPTPTGTDEQFF
CDR3nt: TGTGCCAGCTACCCTACCCCCACAGGGACCGACGAGCAGTTCTTC

v_gene: TRBV6-5
abundance: -
d_gene: -
j_gene: TRBJ2-1
CDR3aa: CASSYSTAWRASYNEQFF
CDR3nt: TGTGCCAGCAGTTACTCGACCGCCTGGCGGGCCTCCTACAATGAGCAGTTCTTC